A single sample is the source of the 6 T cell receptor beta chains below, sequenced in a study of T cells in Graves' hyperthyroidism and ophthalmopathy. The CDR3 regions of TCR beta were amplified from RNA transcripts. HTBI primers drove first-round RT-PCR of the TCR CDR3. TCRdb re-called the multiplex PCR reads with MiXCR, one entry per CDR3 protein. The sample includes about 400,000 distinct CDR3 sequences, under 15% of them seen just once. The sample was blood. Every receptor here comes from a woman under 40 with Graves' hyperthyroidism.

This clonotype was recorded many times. Written as DNA, the CDR3 is TGTGCCAGCAGTTACTCCCTGAATCAGCCCCAGCATTTT. It specifies CASSYSLNQPQHF. The J gene is TRBJ1-5, the V gene TRBV6-5, with D hard to call. The CDR3 runs 13 residues. CDR1 is MNHEY and CDR2 is SVGAGI in the germline V gene. Trimming removed 0 bases at V and 4 bases at J, with 4 bases between.

CDR3 loop: CAITTGQNTEAFF. Written as DNA, the CDR3 is TGTGCCATCACCACCGGACAGAACACTGAAGCTTTCTTT. The chain joins TRBV10-3 to TRBJ1-1, with D possibly matching TRBD1 (5 bases). Trimming took off 7 bases at V and 1 base at J, with 10 bases between the two ends. CDR1 and CDR2 (germline): ENHRY, SYGVKD. The length of the CDR3 is 13 residues.

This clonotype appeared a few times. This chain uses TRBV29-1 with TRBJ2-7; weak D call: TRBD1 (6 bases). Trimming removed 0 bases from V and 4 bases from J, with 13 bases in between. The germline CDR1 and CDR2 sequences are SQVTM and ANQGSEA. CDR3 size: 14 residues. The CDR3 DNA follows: TGCAGCGTTGAAGATGGACAGAGTAAATACGAGCAGTACTTC. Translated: CSVEDGQSKYEQYF.

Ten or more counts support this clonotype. The CDR3 DNA reads as TGTGCCAGCAGTTCCTCCGGGACAGAGCTGGGCTACACCTTC. Its protein is CASSSSGTELGYTF. V gene TRBV27 combines with J gene TRBJ1-2; 7 bases are shared with TRBD1. Germline-derived CDR1 and CDR2 are MNHEY and SMNVEV (reference sequence). The V gene end was trimmed by 4 bases and the J gene end by 8 bases; junction bases not matched to a gene: 10. This CDR3 is built from 14 residues.

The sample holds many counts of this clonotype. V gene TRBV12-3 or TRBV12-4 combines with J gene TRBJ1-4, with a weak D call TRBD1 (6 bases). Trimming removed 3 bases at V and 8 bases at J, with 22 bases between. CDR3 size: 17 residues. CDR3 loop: CASSFGTGRLGGEKLFF. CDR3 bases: TGTGCCAGCAGTTTCGGAACAGGGAGATTAGGCGGGGAAAAACTGTTTTTT.

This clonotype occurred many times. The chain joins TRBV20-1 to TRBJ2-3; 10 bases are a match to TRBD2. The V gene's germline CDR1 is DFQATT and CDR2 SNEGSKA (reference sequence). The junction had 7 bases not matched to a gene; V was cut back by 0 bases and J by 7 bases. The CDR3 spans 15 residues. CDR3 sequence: CSARDRASGSNTQYF. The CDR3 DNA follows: TGCAGTGCTAGAGATAGGGCTAGCGGGAGTAATACGCAGTATTTT.